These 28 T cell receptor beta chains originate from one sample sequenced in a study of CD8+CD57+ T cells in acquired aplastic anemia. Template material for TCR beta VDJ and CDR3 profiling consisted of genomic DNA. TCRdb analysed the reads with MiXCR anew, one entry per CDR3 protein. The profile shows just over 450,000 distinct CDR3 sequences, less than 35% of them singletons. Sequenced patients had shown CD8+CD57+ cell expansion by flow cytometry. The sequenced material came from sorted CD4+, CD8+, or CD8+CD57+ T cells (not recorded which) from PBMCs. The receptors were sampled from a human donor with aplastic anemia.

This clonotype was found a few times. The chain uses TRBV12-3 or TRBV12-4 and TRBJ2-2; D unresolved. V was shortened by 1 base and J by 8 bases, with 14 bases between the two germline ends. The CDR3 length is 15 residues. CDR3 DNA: TGTGCCAGCAGTTTAGATTCGTTGGTATCAGGGGAGCTGTTTTTT. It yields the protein CASSLDSLVSGELFF.

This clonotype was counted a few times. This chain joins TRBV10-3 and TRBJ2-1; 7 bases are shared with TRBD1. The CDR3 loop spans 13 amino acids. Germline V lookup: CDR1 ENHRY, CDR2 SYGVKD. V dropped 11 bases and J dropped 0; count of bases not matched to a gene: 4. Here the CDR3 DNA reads TGTGCCGCCAGGGGGAGCTCCTACAATGAGCAGTTCTTC. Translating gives CAARGSSYNEQFF.

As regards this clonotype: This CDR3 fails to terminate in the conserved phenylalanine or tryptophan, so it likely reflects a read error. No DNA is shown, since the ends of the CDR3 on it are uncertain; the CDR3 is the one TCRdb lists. The CDR3 is CSASWGQSS. The rearrangement uses TRBV20-1 and TRBJ1-6; the table's D call of TRBD1 was not tested on the DNA. The CDR3 is 9 amino acids long, termini counted. Germline lookup yields CDR1 DFQATT and CDR2 SNEGSKA (reference sequence).

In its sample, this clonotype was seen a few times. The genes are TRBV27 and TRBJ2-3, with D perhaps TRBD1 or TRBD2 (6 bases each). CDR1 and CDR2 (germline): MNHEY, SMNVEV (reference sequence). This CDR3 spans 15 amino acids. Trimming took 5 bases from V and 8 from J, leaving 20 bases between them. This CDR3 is CASSGFRPEGGTQYF. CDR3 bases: TGTGCCAGCAGTGGGTTCCGACCCGAGGGGGGTACGCAGTATTTT.

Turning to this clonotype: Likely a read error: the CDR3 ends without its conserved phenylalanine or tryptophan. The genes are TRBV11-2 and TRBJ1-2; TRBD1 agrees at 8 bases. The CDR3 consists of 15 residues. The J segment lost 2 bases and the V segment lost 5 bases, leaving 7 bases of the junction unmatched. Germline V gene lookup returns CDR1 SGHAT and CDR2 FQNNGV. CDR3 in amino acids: CASSGQGLRNYGYTL. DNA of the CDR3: TGTGCCAGCAGCGGACAGGGCCTTCGAAACTATGGCTACACCCTC.

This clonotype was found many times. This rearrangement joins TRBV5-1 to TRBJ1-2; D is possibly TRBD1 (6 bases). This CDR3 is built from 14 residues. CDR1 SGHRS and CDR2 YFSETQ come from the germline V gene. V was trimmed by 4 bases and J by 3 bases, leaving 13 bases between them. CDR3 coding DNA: TGCGCCAGCAGCGCCGGCGGGGGCGACTATGGCTACACCTTC. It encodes CASSAGGGDYGYTF. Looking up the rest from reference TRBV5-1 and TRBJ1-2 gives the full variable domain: KAGVTQTPRYLIKTRGQQVTLSCSPISGHRSVSWYQQTPGQGLQFLFEYFSETQRNKGNFPGRFSGRQFSNSRSEMNVSTLELGDSALYLCASSAGGGDYGYTFGSGTRLTVV.

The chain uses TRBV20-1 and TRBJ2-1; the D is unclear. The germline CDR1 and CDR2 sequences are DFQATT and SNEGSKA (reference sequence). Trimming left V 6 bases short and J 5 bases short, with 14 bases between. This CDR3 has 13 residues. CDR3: CSARPPVHNEQFF. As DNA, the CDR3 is TGCAGTGCCCGCCCCCCTGTTCACAATGAGCAGTTCTTC.

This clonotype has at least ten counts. CDR3 sequence reads: CASTPRNGYTF. CDR3 bases: TGTGCCAGCACCCCCCGGAATGGCTACACCTTC. The chain has TRBV2 and TRBJ1-2; D is unclear. Per the germline V gene, CDR1 is SNHLY and CDR2 is FYNNEI. The ends were cut back, 7 bases at V and 6 bases at J, with 9 bases in the middle. The CDR3 loop spans 11 amino acids.

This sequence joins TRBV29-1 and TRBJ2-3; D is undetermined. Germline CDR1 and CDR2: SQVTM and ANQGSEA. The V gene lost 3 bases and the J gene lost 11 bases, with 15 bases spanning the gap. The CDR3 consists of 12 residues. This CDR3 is CSVDIGYNEQYF. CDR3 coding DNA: TGCAGCGTTGATATCGGGTACAATGAGCAGTATTTT.

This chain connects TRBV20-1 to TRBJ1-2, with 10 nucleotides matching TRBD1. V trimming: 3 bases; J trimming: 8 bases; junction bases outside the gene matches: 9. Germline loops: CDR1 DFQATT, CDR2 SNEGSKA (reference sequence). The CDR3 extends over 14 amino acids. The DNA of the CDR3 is TGCAGTGCTAGGCCCCCGGGACAGGGGAACGGCTACACCTTC. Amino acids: CSARPPGQGNGYTF.

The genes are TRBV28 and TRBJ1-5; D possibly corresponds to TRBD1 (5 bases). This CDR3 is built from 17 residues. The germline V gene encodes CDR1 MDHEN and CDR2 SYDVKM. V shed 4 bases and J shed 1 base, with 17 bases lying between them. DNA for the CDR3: TGTGCCAGCAGTTCCTATATGCAGGGTAGAAGCAATCAGCCCCAGCATTTT. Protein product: CASSSYMQGRSNQPQHF.

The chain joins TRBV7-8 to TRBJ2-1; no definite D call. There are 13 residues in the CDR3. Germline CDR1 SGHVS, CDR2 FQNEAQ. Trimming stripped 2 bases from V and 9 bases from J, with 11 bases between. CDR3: CASSLLSSTEQFF. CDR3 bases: TGTGCCAGCAGCTTACTCTCCTCCACTGAGCAGTTCTTC.

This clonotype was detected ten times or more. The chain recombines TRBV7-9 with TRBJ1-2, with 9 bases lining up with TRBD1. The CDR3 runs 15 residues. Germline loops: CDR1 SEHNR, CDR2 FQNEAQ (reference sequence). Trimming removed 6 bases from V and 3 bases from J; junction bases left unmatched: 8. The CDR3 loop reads CASSRTGGSDYGYTF. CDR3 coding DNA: TGTGCCAGCAGTCGTACAGGGGGCTCGGACTATGGCTACACCTTC.

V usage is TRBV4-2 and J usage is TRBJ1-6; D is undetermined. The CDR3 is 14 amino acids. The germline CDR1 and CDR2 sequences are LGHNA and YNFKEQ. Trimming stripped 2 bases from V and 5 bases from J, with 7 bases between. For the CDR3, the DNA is TGTGCCAGCAGCCAACGGACCAATAATTCACCCCTCCACTTT. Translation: CASSQRTNNSPLHF.

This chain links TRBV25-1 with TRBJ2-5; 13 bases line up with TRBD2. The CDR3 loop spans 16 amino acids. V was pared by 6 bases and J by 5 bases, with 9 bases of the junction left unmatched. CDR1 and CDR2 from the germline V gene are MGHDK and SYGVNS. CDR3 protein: CASRPPTSGRTETQYF. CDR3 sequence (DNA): TGTGCCAGCAGACCTCCGACTAGCGGGAGGACGGAGACCCAGTACTTC. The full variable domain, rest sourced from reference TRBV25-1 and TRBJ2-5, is EADIYQTPRYLVIGTGKKITLECSQTMGHDKMYWYQQDPGMELHLIHYSYGVNSTEKGDLSSESTVSRIRTEHFPLTLESARPSHTSQYLCASRPPTSGRTETQYFGPGTRLLVL.

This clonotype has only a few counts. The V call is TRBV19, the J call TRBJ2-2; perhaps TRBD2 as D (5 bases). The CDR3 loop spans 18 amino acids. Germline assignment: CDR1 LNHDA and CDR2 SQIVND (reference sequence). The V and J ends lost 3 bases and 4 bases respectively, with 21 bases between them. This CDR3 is CASSIPPFSLLATGELFF. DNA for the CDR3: TGTGCCAGTAGTATTCCTCCCTTCAGCCTCCTAGCCACCGGGGAGCTGTTTTTT.

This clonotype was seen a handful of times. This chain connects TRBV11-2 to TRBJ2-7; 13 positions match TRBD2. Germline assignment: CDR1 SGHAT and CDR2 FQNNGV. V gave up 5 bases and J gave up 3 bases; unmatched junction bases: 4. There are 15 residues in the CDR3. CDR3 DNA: TGTGCCAGCAGCCTACGGACTAGCGGGAGCTACGAGCAGTACTTC. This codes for CASSLRTSGSYEQYF.

Here the CDR3 reads CASSWRGQGLETQYF. CDR3 DNA: TGTGCCAGCAGCTGGCGGGGACAGGGGCTGGAGACCCAGTACTTC. This chain uses TRBV7-9 with TRBJ2-5; 10 positions agree with TRBD1. The CDR3 runs 15 residues. Germline V CDR1 and CDR2: SEHNR, FQNEAQ (reference sequence). J was trimmed by 5 bases and V by 4 bases; bases with no gene match: 7.

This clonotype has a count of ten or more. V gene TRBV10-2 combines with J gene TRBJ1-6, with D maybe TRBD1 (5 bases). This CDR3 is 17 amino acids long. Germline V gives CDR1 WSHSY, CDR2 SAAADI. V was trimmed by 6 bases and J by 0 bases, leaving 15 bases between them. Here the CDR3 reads CASSPHSGSSYNSPLHF. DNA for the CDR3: TGCGCCAGCAGCCCACACTCAGGGAGCTCCTATAATTCACCCCTCCACTTT.

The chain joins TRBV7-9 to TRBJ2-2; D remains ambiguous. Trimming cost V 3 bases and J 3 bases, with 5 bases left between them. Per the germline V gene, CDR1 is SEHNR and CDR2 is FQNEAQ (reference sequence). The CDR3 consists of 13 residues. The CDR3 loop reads CASSFDHTGELFF. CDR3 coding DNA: TGTGCCAGCAGCTTTGATCACACCGGGGAGCTGTTTTTT.

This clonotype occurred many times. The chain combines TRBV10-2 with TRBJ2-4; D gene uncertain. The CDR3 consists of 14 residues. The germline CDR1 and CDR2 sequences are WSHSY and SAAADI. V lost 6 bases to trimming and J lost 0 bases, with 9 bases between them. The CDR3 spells CASRDSLAKNIQYF. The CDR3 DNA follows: TGCGCCAGCAGAGACTCGTTAGCCAAAAACATTCAGTACTTC.

The CDR3 spells CSASRTGFETQYF. The CDR3 DNA follows: TGCAGTGCCAGCCGGACAGGGTTCGAGACCCAGTACTTC. J is TRBJ2-5 and V is TRBV20-1; 8 bases line up with TRBD1. Unmatched junction bases numbered 8, after V lost 6 bases and J lost 5 bases. Germline CDR1 DFQATT, CDR2 SNEGSKA (reference sequence). The CDR3 has 13 amino acids.

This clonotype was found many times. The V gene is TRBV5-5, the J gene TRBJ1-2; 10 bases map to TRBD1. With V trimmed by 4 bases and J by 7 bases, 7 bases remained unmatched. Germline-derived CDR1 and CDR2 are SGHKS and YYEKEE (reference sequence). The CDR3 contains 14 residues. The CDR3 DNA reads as TGTGCCAGCAGCACACCGGGACAGGGGTCTGGCTACACCTTC. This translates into CASSTPGQGSGYTF.

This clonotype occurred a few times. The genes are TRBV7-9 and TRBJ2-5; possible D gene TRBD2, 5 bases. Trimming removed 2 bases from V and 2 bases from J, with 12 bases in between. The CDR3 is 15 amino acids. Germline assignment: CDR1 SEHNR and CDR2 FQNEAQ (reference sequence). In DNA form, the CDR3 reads TGTGCCAGCAGCTTATCGAGCGGCAGTCAAGAGACCCAGTACTTC. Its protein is CASSLSSGSQETQYF.

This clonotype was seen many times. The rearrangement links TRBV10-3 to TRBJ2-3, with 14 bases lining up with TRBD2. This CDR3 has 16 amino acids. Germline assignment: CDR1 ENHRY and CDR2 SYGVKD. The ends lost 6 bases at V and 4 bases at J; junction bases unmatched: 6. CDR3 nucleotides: TGTGCCATCAGAACCGGGACTAGCGGGAGTCCAGATACGCAGTATTTT. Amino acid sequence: CAIRTGTSGSPDTQYF.

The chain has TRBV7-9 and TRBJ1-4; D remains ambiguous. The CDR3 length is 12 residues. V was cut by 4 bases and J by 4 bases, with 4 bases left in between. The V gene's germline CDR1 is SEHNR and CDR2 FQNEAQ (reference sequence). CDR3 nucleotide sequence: TGTGCCAGCAGCTCCTTTAATGAAAAACTGTTTTTT. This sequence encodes CASSSFNEKLFF.

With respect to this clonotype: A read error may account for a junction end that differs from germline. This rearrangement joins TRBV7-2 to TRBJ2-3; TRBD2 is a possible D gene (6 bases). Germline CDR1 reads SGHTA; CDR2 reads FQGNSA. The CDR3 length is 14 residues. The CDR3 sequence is CASGFGLSTDTQYF. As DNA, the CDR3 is TGTGCCAGCGGCTTCGGACTAAGCACAGATACGCAGTATTTT. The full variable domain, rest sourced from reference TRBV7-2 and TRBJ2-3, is GAGVSQSPSNKVTEKGKDVELRCDPISGHTALYWYRQSLGQGLEFLIYFQGNSAPDKSGLPSDRFSAERTGGSVSTLTIQRTQQEDSAVYLCASGFGLSTDTQYFGPGTRLTVL.

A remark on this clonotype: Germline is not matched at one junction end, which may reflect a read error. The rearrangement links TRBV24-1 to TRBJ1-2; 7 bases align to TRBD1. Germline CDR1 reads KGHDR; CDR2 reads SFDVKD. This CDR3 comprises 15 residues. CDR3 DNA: TGTGCCAGCAGTACGACAGGGCTTCCTAACTATGGCTACACCTTC. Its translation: CASSTTGLPNYGYTF.